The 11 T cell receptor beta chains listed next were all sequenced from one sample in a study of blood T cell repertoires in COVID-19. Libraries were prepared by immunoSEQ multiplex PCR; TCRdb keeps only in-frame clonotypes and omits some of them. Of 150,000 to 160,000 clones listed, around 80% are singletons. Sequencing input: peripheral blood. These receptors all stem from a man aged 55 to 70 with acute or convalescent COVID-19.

CDR3 coding DNA: TGTGCCAGCAGCCCGCAGGGGATTTTACACTATGGCTACACCTTC. This translates into CASSPQGILHYGYTF. This chain connects TRBV7-2 to TRBJ1-2; D perhaps matches TRBD1 (6 bases). Germline CDR1 is SGHTA and CDR2 is FQGNSA. Trimming stripped 5 bases from V and 3 bases from J, with 16 bases between. The CDR3 consists of 15 residues.

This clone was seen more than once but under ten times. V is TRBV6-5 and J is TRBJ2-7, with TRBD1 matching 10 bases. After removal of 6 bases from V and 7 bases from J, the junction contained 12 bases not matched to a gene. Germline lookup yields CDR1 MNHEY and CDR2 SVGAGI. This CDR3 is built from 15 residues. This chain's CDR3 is CASRLPGQGSGEQYF. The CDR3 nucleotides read TGTGCCAGCAGGTTGCCGGGACAGGGGTCGGGGGAGCAGTACTTC.

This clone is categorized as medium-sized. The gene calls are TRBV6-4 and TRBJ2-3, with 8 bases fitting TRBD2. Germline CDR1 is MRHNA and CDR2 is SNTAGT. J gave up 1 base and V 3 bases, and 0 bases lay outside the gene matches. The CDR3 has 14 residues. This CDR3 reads CASSERGGTDTQYF. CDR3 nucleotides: TGTGCCAGCAGTGAGCGGGGGGGCACAGATACGCAGTATTTT.

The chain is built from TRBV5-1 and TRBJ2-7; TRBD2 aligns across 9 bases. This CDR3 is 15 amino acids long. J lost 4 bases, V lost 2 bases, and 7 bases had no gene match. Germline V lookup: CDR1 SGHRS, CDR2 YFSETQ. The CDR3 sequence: CASSLSSGGLYEQYF. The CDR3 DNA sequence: TGCGCCAGCAGCTTATCCAGCGGGGGGCTTTACGAGCAGTACTTC.

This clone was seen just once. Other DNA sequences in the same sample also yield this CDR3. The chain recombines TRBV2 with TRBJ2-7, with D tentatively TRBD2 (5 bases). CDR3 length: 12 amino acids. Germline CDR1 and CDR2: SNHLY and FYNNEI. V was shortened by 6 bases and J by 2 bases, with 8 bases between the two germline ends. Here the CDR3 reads CASSRETYEQYF. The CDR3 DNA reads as TGTGCCAGCAGCCGGGAAACCTACGAGCAGTACTTC.

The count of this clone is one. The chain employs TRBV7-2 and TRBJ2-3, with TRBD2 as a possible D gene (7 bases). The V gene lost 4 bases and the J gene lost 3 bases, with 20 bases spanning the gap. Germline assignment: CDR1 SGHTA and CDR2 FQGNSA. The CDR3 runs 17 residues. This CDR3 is CASSSQGGGGRTDTQYF. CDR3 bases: TGTGCCAGCAGCTCCCAGGGCGGCGGGGGCCGGACAGATACGCAGTATTTT.

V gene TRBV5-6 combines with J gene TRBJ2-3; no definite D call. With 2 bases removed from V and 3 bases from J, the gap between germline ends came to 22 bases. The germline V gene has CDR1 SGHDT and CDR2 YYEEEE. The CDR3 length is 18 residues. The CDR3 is CASSFFSSSGAGTDTQYF. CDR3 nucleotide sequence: TGTGCCAGCAGCTTTTTCTCTTCGTCTGGAGCCGGAACAGATACGCAGTATTTT.

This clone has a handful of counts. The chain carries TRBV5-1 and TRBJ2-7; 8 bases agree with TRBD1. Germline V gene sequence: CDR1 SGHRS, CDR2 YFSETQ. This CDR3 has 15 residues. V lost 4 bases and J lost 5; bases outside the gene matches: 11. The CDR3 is CASSIPRTGKNEQYF. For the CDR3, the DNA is TGCGCCAGCAGCATTCCCCGGACAGGGAAGAACGAGCAGTACTTC.

The CDR3 here is CASSSGTGGGEQYF. Here the CDR3 DNA reads TGTGCCAGTAGTTCCGGGACAGGGGGAGGCGAGCAGTACTTC. The rearrangement links TRBV19 to TRBJ2-7; 11 nucleotides align to TRBD1. From germline, CDR1 is LNHDA and CDR2 SQIVND (reference sequence). V was pared by 5 bases and J by 6 bases, with 6 bases of the junction left unmatched. CDR3 length: 14 amino acids.

The CDR3 DNA sequence: TGTGCCAGCTCACCACGACAGGGTGCGGCTTTCTTT. Its translation: CASSPRQGAAFF. The chain couples TRBV18 to TRBJ1-1; the match to TRBD1 covers 7 bases. The length of the CDR3 is 12 residues. Germline-derived CDR1 and CDR2 are KGHSH and LQKENI. V shed 1 base and J 11 bases; nucleotides not matched to a gene: 4.

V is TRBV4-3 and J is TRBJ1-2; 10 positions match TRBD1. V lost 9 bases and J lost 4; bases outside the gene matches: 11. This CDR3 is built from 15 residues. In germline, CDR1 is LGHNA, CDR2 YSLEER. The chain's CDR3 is CASSNTGTGVYGYTF. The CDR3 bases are TGCGCCAGTAGCAATACCGGGACAGGGGTCTATGGCTACACCTTC.